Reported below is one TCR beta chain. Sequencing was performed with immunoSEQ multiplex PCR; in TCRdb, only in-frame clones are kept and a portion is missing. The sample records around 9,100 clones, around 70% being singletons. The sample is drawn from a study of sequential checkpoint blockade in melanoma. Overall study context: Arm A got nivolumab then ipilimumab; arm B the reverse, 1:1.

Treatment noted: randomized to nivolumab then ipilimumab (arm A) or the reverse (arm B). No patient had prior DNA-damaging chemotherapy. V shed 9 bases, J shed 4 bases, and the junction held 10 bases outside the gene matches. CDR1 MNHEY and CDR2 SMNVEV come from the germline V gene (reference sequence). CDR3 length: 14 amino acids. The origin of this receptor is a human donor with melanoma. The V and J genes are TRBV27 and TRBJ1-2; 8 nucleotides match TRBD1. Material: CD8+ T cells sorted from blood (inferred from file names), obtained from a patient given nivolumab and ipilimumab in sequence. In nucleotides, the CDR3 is TGTGCCAGTTCTCCAAAGGACAGGGTCTATGGCTACACCTTC. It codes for CASSPKDRVYGYTF.